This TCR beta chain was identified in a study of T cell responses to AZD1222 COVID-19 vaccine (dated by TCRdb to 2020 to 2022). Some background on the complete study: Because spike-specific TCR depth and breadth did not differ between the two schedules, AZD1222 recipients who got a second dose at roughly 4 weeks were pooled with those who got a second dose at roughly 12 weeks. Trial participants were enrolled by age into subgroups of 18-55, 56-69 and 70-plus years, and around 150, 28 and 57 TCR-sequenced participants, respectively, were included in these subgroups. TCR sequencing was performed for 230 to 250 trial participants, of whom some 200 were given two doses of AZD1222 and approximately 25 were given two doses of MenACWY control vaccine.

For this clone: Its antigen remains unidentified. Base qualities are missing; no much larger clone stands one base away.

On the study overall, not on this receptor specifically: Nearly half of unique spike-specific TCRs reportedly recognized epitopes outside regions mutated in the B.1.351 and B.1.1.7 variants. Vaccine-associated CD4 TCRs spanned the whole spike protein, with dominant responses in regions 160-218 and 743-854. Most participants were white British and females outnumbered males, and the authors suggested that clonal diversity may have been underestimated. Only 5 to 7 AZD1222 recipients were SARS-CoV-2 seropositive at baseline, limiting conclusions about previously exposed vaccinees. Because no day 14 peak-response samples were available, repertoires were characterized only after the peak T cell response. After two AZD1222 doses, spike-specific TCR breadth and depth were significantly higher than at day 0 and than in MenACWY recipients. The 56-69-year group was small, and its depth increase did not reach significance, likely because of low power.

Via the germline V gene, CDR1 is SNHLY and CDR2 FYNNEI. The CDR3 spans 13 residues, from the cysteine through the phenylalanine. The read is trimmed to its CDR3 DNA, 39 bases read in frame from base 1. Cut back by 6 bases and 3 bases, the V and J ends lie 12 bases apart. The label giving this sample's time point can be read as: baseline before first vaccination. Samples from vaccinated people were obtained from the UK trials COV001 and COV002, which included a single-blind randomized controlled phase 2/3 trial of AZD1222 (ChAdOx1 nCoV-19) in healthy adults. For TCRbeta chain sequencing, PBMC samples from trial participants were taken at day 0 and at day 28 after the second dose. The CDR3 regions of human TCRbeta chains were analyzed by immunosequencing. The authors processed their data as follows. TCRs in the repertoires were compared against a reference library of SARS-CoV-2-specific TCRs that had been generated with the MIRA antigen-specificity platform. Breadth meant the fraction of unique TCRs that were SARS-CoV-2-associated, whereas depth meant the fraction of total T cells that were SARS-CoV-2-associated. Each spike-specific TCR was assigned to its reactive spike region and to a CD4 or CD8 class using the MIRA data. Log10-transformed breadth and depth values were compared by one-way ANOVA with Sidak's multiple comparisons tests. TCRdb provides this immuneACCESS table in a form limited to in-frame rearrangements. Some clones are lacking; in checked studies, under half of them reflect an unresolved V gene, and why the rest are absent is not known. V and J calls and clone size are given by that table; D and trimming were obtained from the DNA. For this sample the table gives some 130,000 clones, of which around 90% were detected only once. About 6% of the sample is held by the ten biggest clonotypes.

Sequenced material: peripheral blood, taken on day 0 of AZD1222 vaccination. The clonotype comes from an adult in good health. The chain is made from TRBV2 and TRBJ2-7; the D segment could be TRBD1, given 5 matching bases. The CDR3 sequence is CASRDSRGYEQYF. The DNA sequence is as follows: TGTGCCAGCAGGGATTCTAGGGGCTACGAGCAGTACTTC.